This TCR beta chain was retrieved from a study of T cell repertoires in cytomegalovirus infection. Study-wide context: The authors relied on CMV epitopes, both recently identified HLA-C-restricted and well-studied HLA-B-restricted. Whole-study findings and limits: Predominance within the ex vivo response was attributable to HLA-C-restricted CMV-specific TCR beta clonotypes.

The CDR3 spans 13 residues. CDR1 SEHNR and CDR2 FQNEAQ come from the germline V gene (reference sequence). Trimming shortened V by 1 base and J by 4 bases, and 5 bases separated the two germline ends. Remarks on this clonotype: The antigen is not known.

MiXCR was run by TCRdb on the reads, yielding one entry per CDR3 protein. The repertoire includes around 99,000 distinct CDR3 sequences, 25% to 35% of them detected once, and roughly 81% sits in the top ten. This chain connects TRBV7-9 to TRBJ1-3; D ambiguous. The sample was CD8+ T cells from cultured PBMCs, taken from culture after CMV antigen stimulation. The sequence came from a human donor in good health (CMV status not recorded). Some clones in this sample may be carry-over from other donors' samples. Written as DNA, the CDR3 is TGTGCCAGCAGCTTAGAAGGCGGAAACACCATATATTTT. It translates to CASSLEGGNTIYF.